The source of this T cell receptor (beta chain) is a study of blood T cell repertoires in COVID-19. About the research overall: In each case, the material was cDNA or gDNA derived from T cells, B-cell-depleted T cells, or PBMCs.

After removal of 4 bases from V and 1 base from J, the junction contained 3 bases not matched to a gene. Germline V lookup: CDR1 SGHRS, CDR2 YFSETQ. This CDR3 is 15 amino acids long. Only in-frame clones appear in the TCRdb table, and some are missing; sequencing was by immunoSEQ multiplex PCR. The sample holds about 40,000 clones, 89% seen once. This TCR was sampled from a man between 65 and 85 years old with active COVID-19. The chain uses TRBV5-1 and TRBJ2-1; 9 nucleotides align to TRBD1. Sequencing was carried out using peripheral blood. CDR3 bases: TGCGCCAGCAGCGGGGGACAGGGATCCTACAATGAGCAGTTCTTC. It specifies CASSGGQGSYNEQFF.